What follows are 16 T cell receptor beta chains derived from one specimen sequenced in a study of T cells in Graves' hyperthyroidism and ophthalmopathy. RNA transcripts were the template for amplifying TCR beta CDR3 regions. First-round RT-PCR with HTBI primers amplified the TCR CDR3 region. MiXCR, run by TCRdb on the multiplex PCR reads, gives a single entry per CDR3 protein. The table records around 440,000 distinct CDR3 sequences, around a sixth of them present only once. Material: blood. These receptors all come from a woman between 18 and 29 years old with Graves' hyperthyroidism.

The chain combines TRBV25-1 with TRBJ2-7; unclear D gene. The V end was cut by 5 bases, the J end by 2 bases, with 13 bases between. Per germline, CDR1 MGHDK and CDR2 SYGVNS. The CDR3 spans 14 residues. Here the CDR3 DNA reads TGTGCCAGCAGTCTTTTACGGCCCCCCTACGAGCAGTACTTC. Translating it yields CASSLLRPPYEQYF.

The gene calls are TRBV12-3 or TRBV12-4 and TRBJ2-1; 11 bases agree with TRBD2. V shed 6 bases, J shed 4 bases, and the junction held 5 bases outside the gene matches. The CDR3 contains 15 residues. Here the CDR3 reads CASSPSSGRYNEQFF. Here the CDR3 DNA reads TGTGCCAGCAGCCCATCTAGCGGGAGGTACAATGAGCAGTTCTTC.

For this clonotype: This may arise from a read error, as a much more abundant clone is one base away. The chain links TRBV6-6 to TRBJ2-2; a possible D gene is TRBD2 (5 bases). The CDR3 has 15 residues. V dropped 0 bases and J dropped 6 bases, with 11 bases sitting between them. Germline V gives CDR1 MNHNY, CDR2 SVGAGI (reference sequence). The CDR3 bases are TGTGCCAGCAGTTACTCTGGCGGGTTCGCCGGGGAGCTGTTTTTT. It yields the protein CASSYSGGFAGELFF.

The chain recombines TRBV4-2 with TRBJ2-7; 7 bases agree with TRBD1. The CDR3 has 14 amino acids. V gave up 3 bases and J gave up 2 bases; unmatched junction bases: 4. The germline CDR1 and CDR2 sequences are LGHNA and YNFKEQ. CDR3 amino acids: CASSQGQSAYEQYF. The DNA of the CDR3 is TGTGCCAGCAGCCAGGGACAGAGTGCCTACGAGCAGTACTTC.

This clonotype was detected ten times or more. The chain joins TRBV11-2 to TRBJ2-1, with TRBD2 identical over 10 bases. The CDR3 covers 18 residues. V was clipped by 4 bases and J by 4 bases; unmatched bases: 13. The germline V gene encodes CDR1 SGHAT and CDR2 FQNNGV. For the CDR3, the DNA is TGTGCCAGCAGCTCCGGGACTAGCGAGTATGGGTCGTACAATGAGCAGTTCTTC. Amino acids: CASSSGTSEYGSYNEQFF.

The chain employs TRBV28 and TRBJ2-1; tentative D call: TRBD2 (6 bases). The germline V gene has CDR1 MDHEN and CDR2 SYDVKM. This CDR3 contains 15 residues. V dropped 5 bases and J dropped 0 bases, with 11 bases sitting between them. Written as DNA, the CDR3 is TGTGCCAGCAGTGGACTACTTAGCTCCTACAATGAGCAGTTCTTC. This translates into CASSGLLSSYNEQFF.

This clonotype was picked up many times. The gene calls are TRBV3-1 and TRBJ2-7; D possibly matches TRBD1 or TRBD2 (5 bases each). Germline CDR1 LGHDT, CDR2 YNNKEL (reference sequence). Trimming stripped 1 base from V and 6 bases from J, with 7 bases between. The length of the CDR3 is 12 residues. The DNA for the CDR3 is TGTGCCAGCAGCCAAGCGGGGACCGAGCAGTACTTC. This translates into CASSQAGTEQYF.

The CDR3 region has the DNA TGCGCCAGCAGCAGGATCGGGACAGGGGGCGACGGGCAGTACTTC. Protein sequence: CASSRIGTGGDGQYF. The chain uses TRBV5-1 and TRBJ2-7; 12 bases line up with TRBD1. CDR3 length equals 15 residues. The V gene's germline CDR1 is SGHRS and CDR2 YFSETQ. V was pared by 4 bases and J by 9 bases, with 11 bases of the junction left unmatched.

This clonotype occurred many times. The chain has TRBV20-1 and TRBJ2-5, with 10 bases matching TRBD2. J lost 6 bases, V lost 3 bases, and 10 bases had no gene match. CDR3 length: 15 residues. Germline values: CDR1 DFQATT, CDR2 SNEGSKA (reference sequence). CDR3: CSASLSPSGGQTQYF. The CDR3 region has the DNA TGCAGTGCTAGTCTTTCCCCTAGCGGGGGACAGACCCAGTACTTC.

Ten or more counts support this clonotype. The chain's CDR3 is CASSVATGSSEAFF. DNA of the CDR3: TGTGCCAGCAGCGTAGCCACAGGATCCTCTGAAGCTTTCTTT. This chain connects TRBV9 to TRBJ1-1; D possibly corresponds to TRBD1 (5 bases). Per germline, CDR1 SGDLS and CDR2 YYNGEE. Deletions cut 0 bases from V and 6 bases from J, with 12 bases between. The CDR3 extends over 14 amino acids.

This clonotype was recorded at least ten times. The rearrangement uses TRBV28 and TRBJ1-1; TRBD1 matches at 7 bases. The length of the CDR3 is 15 residues. V shed 1 base, J shed 4 bases, and the junction held 6 bases outside the gene matches. Germline lookup yields CDR1 MDHEN and CDR2 SYDVKM. The CDR3 reads CASSLYSQGGTEAFF. The CDR3 DNA reads TGTGCCAGCAGTTTATATTCTCAGGGGGGCACTGAAGCTTTCTTT.

In its sample, this clonotype was seen many times. This chain joins TRBV28 and TRBJ2-7, with 9 bases matching TRBD1. The V gene end was trimmed by 5 bases and the J gene end by 7 bases; junction bases not matched to a gene: 6. This CDR3 has 13 amino acids. CDR1 MDHEN and CDR2 SYDVKM come from the germline V gene. CDR3 sequence: CASSSGTGREQYF. As DNA, the CDR3 is TGTGCCAGCAGTAGCGGGACAGGGAGGGAGCAGTACTTC. The full variable domain, its missing parts supplied by reference TRBV28 and TRBJ2-7, is DVKVTQSSRYLVKRTGEKVFLECVQDMDHENMFWYRQDPGLGLRLIYFSYDVKMKEKGDIPEGYSVSREKKERFSLILESASTNQTSMYLCASSSGTGREQYFGPGTRLTVT.

Regarding this clonotype: A much larger clone differs by one base, so this may be a read error. J is TRBJ2-3 and V is TRBV6-2 or TRBV6-3; no clear D. CDR3 length equals 12 residues. Germline-derived CDR1 and CDR2 are MNHEY and SVGEGT. The CDR3 loop reads CVSSYRTDTQYF. In DNA, the CDR3 is TGTGTCAGCAGTTACCGGACAGATACGCAGTATTTT.

This clonotype was seen ten or more times. The CDR3 nucleotides read TGCAGTGCCCAAACAGGGTTAAACACTGAAGCTTTCTTT. Translated, it gives CSAQTGLNTEAFF. The chain recombines TRBV20-1 with TRBJ1-1, with a possible D match to TRBD1 (6 bases). The CDR3 has 13 amino acids. V lost 6 bases to trimming and J lost 2 bases, with 13 bases between them. Germline V gives CDR1 DFQATT, CDR2 SNEGSKA (reference sequence).

This clonotype was seen repeatedly, ten times or more. The chain couples TRBV7-8 to TRBJ1-1; D remains ambiguous. The germline V gene encodes CDR1 SGHVS and CDR2 FQNEAQ. Trimming took 5 bases from V and 1 from J, leaving 11 bases between them. The CDR3 totals 14 residues. The CDR3 sequence is CASSPRAANTEAFF. The CDR3 DNA reads TGTGCCAGCAGCCCGAGGGCAGCGAACACTGAAGCTTTCTTT.

The chain recombines TRBV19 with TRBJ2-7; 7 nucleotides line up with TRBD2. Germline V lookup: CDR1 LNHDA, CDR2 SQIVND (reference sequence). V trimming: 4 bases; J trimming: 6 bases; junction bases outside the gene matches: 15. The CDR3 consists of 16 residues. The CDR3 sequence is CASSTRAGSGLGEQYF. The CDR3 DNA is TGTGCCAGTAGTACCCGAGCGGGGTCGGGTTTGGGCGAGCAGTACTTC.